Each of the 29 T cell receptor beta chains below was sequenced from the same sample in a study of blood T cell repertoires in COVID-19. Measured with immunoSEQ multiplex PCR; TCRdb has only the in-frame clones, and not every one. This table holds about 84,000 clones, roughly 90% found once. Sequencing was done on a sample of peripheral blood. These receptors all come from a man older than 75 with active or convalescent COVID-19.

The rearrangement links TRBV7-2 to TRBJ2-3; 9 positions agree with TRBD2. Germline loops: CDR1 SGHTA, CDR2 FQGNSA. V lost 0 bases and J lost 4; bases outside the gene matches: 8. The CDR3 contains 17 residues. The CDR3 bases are TGTGCCAGCAGCTTAGCTTGGGCTAGCGGGAATTCAGATACGCAGTATTTT. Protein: CASSLAWASGNSDTQYF.

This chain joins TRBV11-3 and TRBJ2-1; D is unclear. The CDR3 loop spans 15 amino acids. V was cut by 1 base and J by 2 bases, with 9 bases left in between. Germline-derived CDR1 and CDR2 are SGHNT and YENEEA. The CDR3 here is CASSLGRSAYNEQFF. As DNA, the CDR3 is TGTGCCAGCAGCTTAGGGCGGTCGGCCTACAATGAGCAGTTCTTC.

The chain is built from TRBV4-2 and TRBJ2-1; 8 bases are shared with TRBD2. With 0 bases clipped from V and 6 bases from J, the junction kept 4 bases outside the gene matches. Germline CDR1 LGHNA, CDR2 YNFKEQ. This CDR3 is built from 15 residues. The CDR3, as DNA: TGTGCCAGCAGCCAAGAGTTAGCGGGAAGCAATGAGCAGTTCTTC. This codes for CASSQELAGSNEQFF.

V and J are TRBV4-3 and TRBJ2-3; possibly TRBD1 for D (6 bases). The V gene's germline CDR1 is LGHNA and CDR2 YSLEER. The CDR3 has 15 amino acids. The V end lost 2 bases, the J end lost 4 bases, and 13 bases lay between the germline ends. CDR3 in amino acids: CASSQTASGADTQYF. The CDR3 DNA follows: TGCGCCAGCAGCCAAACGGCGTCAGGGGCAGATACGCAGTATTTT.

The CDR3 nucleotides are TGTGCCAGCAGTTTCCGGACTAGTGCCACCGGGGAGCTGTTTTTT. It is translated as CASSFRTSATGELFF. The chain has TRBV7-2 and TRBJ2-2; the match to TRBD2 covers 7 bases. Germline V gene sequence: CDR1 SGHTA, CDR2 FQGNSA. There are 15 residues in the CDR3. V trimming: 6 bases; J trimming: 4 bases; junction bases outside the gene matches: 8.

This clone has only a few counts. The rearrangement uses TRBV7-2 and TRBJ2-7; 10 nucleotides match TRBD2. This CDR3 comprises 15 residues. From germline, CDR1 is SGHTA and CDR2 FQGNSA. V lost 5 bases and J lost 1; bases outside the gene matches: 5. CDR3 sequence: CASSGPGLASYEQYF. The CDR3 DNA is TGTGCCAGCAGCGGGCCGGGACTAGCGTCCTACGAGCAGTACTTC.

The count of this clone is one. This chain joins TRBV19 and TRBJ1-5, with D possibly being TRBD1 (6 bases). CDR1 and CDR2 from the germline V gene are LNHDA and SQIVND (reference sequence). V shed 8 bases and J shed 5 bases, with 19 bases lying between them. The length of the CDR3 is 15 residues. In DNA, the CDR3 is TGTGCCAGTCTCGCGTGGGGCAGGGGCGATCAGCCCCAGCATTTT. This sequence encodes CASLAWGRGDQPQHF. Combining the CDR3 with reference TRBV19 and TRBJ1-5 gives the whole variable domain DGGITQSPKYLFRKEGQNVTLSCEQNLNHDAMYWYRQDPGQGLRLIYYSQIVNDFQKGDIAEGYSVSREKKESFPLTVTSAQKNPTAFYLCASLAWGRGDQPQHFGDGTRLSIL.

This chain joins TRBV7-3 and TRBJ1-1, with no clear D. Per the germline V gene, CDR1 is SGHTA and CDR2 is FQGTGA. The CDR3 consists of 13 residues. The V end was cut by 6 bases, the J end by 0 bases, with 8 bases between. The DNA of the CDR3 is TGTGCCAGCAGTCGCAGTTTGAACACTGAAGCTTTCTTT. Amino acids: CASSRSLNTEAFF.

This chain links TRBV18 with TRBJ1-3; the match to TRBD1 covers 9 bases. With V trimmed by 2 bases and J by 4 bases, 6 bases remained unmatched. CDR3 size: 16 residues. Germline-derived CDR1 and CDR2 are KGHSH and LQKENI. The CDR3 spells CASSPGGQGSGNTIYF. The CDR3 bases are TGTGCCAGCTCACCAGGAGGACAGGGGAGCGGAAACACCATATATTTT.

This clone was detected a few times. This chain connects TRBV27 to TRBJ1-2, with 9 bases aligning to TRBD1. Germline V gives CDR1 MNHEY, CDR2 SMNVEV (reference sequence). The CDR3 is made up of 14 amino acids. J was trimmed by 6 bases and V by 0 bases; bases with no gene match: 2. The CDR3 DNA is TGTGCCAGCAGTTTATCGGGACAGGGTAATGGCTACACCTTC. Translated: CASSLSGQGNGYTF.

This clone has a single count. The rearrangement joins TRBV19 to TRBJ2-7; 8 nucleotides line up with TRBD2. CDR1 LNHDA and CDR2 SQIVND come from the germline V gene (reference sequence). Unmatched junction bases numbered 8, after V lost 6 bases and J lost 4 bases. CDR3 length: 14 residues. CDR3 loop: CASSGGGGNYEQYF. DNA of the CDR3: TGTGCCAGTAGCGGCGGCGGGGGGAATTACGAGCAGTACTTC.

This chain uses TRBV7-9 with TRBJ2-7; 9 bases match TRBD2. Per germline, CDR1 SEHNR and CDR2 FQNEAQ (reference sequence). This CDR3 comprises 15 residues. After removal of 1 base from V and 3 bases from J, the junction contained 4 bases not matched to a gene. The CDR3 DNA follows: TGTGCCAGCAGCTTAGGAGGTAGCGGGAGCTACGAGCAGTACTTC. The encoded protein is CASSLGGSGSYEQYF.

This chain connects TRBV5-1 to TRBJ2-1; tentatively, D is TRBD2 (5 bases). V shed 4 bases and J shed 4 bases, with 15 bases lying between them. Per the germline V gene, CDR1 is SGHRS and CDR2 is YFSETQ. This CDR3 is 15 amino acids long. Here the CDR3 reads CASSLLSGEYNEQFF. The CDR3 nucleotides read TGCGCCAGCAGCCTACTCTCCGGGGAATACAATGAGCAGTTCTTC.

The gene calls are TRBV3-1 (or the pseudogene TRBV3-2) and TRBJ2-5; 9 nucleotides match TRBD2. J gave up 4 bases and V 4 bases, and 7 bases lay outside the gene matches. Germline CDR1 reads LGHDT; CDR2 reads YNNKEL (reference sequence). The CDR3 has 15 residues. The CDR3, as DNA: TGTGCCAGCAGCCTTAGCGGGAGAGGGAGAGAGACCCAGTACTTC. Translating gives CASSLSGRGRETQYF.

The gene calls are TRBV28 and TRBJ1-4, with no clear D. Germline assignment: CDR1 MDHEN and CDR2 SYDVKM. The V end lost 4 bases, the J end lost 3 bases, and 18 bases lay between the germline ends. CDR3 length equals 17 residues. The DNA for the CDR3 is TGTGCCAGCAGTTCCACGACGGGTCGAGGGCCTAATGAAAAACTGTTTTTT. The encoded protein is CASSSTTGRGPNEKLFF. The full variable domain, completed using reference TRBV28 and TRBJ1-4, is DVKVTQSSRYLVKRTGEKVFLECVQDMDHENMFWYRQDPGLGLRLIYFSYDVKMKEKGDIPEGYSVSREKKERFSLILESASTNQTSMYLCASSSTTGRGPNEKLFFGSGTQLSVL.

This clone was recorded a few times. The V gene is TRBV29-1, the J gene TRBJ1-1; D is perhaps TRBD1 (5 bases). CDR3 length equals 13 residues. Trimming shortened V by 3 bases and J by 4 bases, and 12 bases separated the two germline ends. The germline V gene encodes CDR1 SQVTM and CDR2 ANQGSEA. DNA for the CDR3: TGCAGCGTTGACGACTTCGGGGGCACTGAAGCTTTCTTT. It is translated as CSVDDFGGTEAFF.

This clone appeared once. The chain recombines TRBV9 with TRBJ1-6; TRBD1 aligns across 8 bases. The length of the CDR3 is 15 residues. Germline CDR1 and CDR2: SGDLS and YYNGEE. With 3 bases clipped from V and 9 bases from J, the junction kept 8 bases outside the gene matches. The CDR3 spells CASSGTGGSASPLHF. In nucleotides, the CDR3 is TGTGCCAGCAGCGGAACAGGGGGAAGTGCTTCACCCCTCCACTTT.

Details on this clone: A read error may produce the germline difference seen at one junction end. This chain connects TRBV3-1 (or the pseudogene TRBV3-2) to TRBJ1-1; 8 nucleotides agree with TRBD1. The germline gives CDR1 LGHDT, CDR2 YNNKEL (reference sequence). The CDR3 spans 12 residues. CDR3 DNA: TGTGCCGTAGACTATCAGGGGGCGGGACAACTTTTT. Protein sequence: CAVDYQGAGQLF.

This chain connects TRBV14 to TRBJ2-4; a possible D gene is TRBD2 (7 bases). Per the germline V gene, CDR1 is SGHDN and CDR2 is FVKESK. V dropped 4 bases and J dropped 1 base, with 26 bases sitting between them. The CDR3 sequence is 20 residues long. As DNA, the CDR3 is TGTGCCAGCAGCCCCAGAGGGGGGGCGCCCCCCCGGTGGGCCAAAAACATTCAGTACTTC. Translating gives CASSPRGGAPPRWAKNIQYF.

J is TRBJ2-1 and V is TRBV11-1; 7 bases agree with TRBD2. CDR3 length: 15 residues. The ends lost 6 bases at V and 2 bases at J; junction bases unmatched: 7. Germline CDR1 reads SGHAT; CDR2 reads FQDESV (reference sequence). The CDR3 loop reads CASSPLAVTYNEQFF. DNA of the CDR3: TGTGCCAGCAGTCCGCTAGCGGTGACCTACAATGAGCAGTTCTTC.

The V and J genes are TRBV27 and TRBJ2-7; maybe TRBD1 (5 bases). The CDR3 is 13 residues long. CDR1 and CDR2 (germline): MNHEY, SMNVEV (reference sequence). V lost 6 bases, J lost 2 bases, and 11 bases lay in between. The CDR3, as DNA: TGTGCCAGCAGGCAGGGTATTACCTACGAGCAGTACTTC. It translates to CASRQGITYEQYF.

The CDR3 DNA is TGTGCCAGCAGCTTAGGCTTTGCGGGAGGATACAATGAGCAGTTCTTC. Translating it yields CASSLGFAGGYNEQFF. V is TRBV11-2 and J is TRBJ2-1; 8 bases are shared with TRBD2. The length of the CDR3 is 16 residues. Germline values: CDR1 SGHAT, CDR2 FQNNGV. V lost 1 base, J lost 4 bases, and 6 bases stayed unmatched.

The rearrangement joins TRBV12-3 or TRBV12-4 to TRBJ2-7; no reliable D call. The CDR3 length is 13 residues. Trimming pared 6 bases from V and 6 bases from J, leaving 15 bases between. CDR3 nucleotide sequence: TGTGCCAGCAGGACCATTGACCCGGGCGAGCAGTACTTC. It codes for CASRTIDPGEQYF.

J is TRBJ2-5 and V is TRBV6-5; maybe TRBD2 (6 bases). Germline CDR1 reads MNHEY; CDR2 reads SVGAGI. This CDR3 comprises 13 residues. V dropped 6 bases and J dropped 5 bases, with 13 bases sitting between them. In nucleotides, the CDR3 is TGTGCCAGCAGAACACTAGCTATCGAGACCCAGTACTTC. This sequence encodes CASRTLAIETQYF.

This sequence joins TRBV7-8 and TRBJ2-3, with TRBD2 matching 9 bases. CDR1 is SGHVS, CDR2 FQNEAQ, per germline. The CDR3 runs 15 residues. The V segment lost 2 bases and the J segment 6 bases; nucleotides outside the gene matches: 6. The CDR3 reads CASSLRLAGVDTQYF. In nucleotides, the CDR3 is TGTGCCAGCAGCTTACGGTTAGCGGGAGTGGATACGCAGTATTTT.

Here the CDR3 reads CASSLQLSGAPTDTQYF. The CDR3 nucleotides read TGTGCCAGCAGTTTACAACTTAGCGGGGCACCCACAGATACGCAGTATTTT. The chain carries TRBV6-2 or TRBV6-3 and TRBJ2-3; 8 positions match TRBD2. Germline values: CDR1 MNHEY, CDR2 SVGEGT. The CDR3 totals 17 residues. J lost 2 bases, V lost 4 bases, and 11 bases had no gene match.

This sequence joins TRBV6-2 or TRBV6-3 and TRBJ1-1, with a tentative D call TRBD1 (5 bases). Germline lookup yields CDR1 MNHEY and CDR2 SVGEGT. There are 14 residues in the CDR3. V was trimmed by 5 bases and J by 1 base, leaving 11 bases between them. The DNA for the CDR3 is TGTGCCAGCAGTGCACAGGCGAGGAACACTGAAGCTTTCTTT. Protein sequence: CASSAQARNTEAFF.

CDR3 sequence: CASSAGGFGNSPLHF. The DNA of the CDR3 is TGCGCCAGCAGCGCGGGGGGTTTTGGTAATTCACCCCTCCACTTT. The rearrangement joins TRBV4-3 to TRBJ1-6; D may be TRBD1 (5 bases). The CDR3 consists of 15 residues. The germline gives CDR1 LGHNA, CDR2 YSLEER. Between the trimmed V and J ends, which lost 5 bases and 6 bases, there was a span of 14 bases.

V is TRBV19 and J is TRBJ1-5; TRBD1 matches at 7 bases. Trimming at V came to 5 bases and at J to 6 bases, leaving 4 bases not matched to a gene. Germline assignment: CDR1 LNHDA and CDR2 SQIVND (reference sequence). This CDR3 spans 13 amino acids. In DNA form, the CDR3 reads TGTGCCAGTAGTCAGACAGGGACTCAGCCCCAGCATTTT. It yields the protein CASSQTGTQPQHF.